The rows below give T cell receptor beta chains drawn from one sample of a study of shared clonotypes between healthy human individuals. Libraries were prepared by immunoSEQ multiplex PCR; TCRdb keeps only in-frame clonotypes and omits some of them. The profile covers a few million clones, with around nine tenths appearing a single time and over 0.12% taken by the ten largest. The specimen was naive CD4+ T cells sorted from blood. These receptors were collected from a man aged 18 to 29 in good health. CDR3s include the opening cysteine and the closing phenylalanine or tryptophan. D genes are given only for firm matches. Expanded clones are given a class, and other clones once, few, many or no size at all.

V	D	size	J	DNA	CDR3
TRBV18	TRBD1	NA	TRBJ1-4	TGTGCCAGCTCACTTGGGACAGTGGAAGAAAAACTGTTTTTT	CASSLGTVEEKLFF
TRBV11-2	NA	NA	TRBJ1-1	TGTGCCAGCAGCTTGACAGCCGGCTTTGAAGCTTTCTTT	CASSLTAGFEAFF
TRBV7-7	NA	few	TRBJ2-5	TGTGCTAGCAGCAAACAGCTCCAAGAGACCCAGTACTTC	CASSKQLQETQYF
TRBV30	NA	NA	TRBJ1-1	TGTGCCTGTTCGCCGGGGGACCAACGCTCGGGAGCTTTCTTT	CACSPGDQRSGAFF
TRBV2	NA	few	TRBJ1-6	TGTGCCAGCAGTCTCGAAACGGGCAATTCACCCCTCCACTTT	CASSLETGNSPLHF
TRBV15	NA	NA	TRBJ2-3	TGTGCCACCAGGGCACCTAGCACAGATACGCAGTATTTT	CATRAPSTDTQYF
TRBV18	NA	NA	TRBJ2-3	TGTGCCAGCTCACCACCATCACAGGGAACGCAGTATTTT	CASSPPSQGTQYF
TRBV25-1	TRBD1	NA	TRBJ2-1	TGTGCCAGCAGTGACACCGGGACAGGTCCCTACAATGAGCAGTTCTTC	CASSDTGTGPYNEQFF
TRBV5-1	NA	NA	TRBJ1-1	TGCGCCAGCAGCTCCGGGTATGGGAACACTGAAGCTTTCTTT	CASSSGYGNTEAFF
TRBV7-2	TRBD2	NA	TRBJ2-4	TGTGCCAGCAGGTCCCAGGGAGGGCGAAACATTCAGTACTTC	CASRSQGGRNIQYF
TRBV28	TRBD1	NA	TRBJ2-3	TGTGCCAGCACCATCAGGGGACAGTTCACAGATACGCAGTATTTT	CASTIRGQFTDTQYF
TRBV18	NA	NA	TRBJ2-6	TGTGCCAGCTCCGAGGGGACGGGAAACTCTGGGGCCAACGTCCTGACTTTC	CASSEGTGNSGANVLTF
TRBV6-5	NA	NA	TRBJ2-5	TGTGCCAGCAGTCCAGGGGTCCTCCAAGAGACCCAGTACTTC	CASSPGVLQETQYF
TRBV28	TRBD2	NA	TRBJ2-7	TGTGCCAGCAGGCAATGGCGGGGGGGCTACGAGCAGTACTTC	CASRQWRGGYEQYF
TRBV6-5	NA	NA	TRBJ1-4	TGTGCCAGCAGTTACTCTGGGGGGCCTGGCGAAAAACTGTTTTTT	CASSYSGGPGEKLFF
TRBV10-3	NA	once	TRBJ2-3	TGTGCCATCAGTGAAGATAGGAAGGCGCAGTATTTT	CAISEDRKAQYF
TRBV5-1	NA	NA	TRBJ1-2	TGCGCCAGCAGCCGTCCGACAGACCCGGACTCCGAAAACTATGGCTACACCTTC	CASSRPTDPDSENYGYTF
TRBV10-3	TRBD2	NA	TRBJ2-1	TGTGCCATCAGTGAGTTTAGCGGGAGGGGAAACAATGAGCAGTTCTTC	CAISEFSGRGNNEQFF
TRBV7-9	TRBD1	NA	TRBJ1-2	TGTGCCAGCAGCTCCCCCAGGGGGACAGTCAACTATGGCTACACCTTC	CASSSPRGTVNYGYTF
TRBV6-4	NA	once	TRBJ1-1	TGTGCCAGCAGTGAACAAGGGGGCACTGAAGCTTTCTTT	CASSEQGGTEAFF
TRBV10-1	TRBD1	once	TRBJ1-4	TGCGCCAGCAGAACTCCGGGACAGGGATGTGAAAAACTGTTTTTT	CASRTPGQGCEKLFF
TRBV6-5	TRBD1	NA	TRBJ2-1	TGTGCCAGCAGTTATGGGACAGGGTATTATGAGCAGTTCTTC	CASSYGTGYYEQFF
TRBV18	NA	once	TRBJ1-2	TGTGCCAGCTCACTGCAGGGGAACTATGGCTACACCTTC	CASSLQGNYGYTF
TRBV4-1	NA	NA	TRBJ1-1	TGCGCCAGCAGCCTCGCCGCCGGGAAGAACACTGAAGCTTTCTTT	CASSLAAGKNTEAFF
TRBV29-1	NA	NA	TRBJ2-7	TGCAGCGTTGGGCAGGGGTCTAACGAGCAGTACTTC	CSVGQGSNEQYF
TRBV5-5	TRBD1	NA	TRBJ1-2	TGTGCCAGCAGCGGATCACGCCAGGGGGCCCCCTATGGCTACACCTTC	CASSGSRQGAPYGYTF
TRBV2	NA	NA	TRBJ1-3	TGTGCCAGCTCGTCAGAGGGGAGCTCTGGAAACACCATATATTTT	CASSSEGSSGNTIYF
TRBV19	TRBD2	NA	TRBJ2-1	TGTGCCAGTAGTATAGAGGGGGGGTCCCACAATGAGCAGTTCTTC	CASSIEGGSHNEQFF
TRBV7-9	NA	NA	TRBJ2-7	TGTGCCAGCAGCACCCAGGGTTACGAGCAGTACTTC	CASSTQGYEQYF
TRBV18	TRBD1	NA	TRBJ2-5	TGTGCCAGCTCACGAGAGGCCAGGGGGTCCCTCCAAGAGACCCAGTACTTC	CASSREARGSLQETQYF
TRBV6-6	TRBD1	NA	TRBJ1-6	TGTGCCAGCATCCGAGACAGGGGCGATCGTTCACCCCTCCACTTT	CASIRDRGDRSPLHF
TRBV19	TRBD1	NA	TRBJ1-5	TGTGCCAGTACTTTCCGGGACAGGCCTCAGCCCCAGCATTTT	CASTFRDRPQPQHF
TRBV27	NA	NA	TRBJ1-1	TGTGCCAGCAGTGCCGCGGTGAACACTGAAGCTTTCTTT	CASSAAVNTEAFF
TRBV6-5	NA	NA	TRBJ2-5	TGTGCCAGCAGGTCCGTGGGGGAGACCCAGTACTTC	CASRSVGETQYF
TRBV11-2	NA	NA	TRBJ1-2	TGTGCCAGCAGCTTGATGGTCCAATCTAACTATGGCTACACCTTC	CASSLMVQSNYGYTF
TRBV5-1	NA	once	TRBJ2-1	TGCGCCAGCAGGAGTTCCCAGGTTTTCAATGAGCAGTTCTTC	CASRSSQVFNEQFF
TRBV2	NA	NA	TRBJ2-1	TGTGCCAGCAGAAGGGGGACTTCAGCCAATGAGCAGTTCTTC	CASRRGTSANEQFF
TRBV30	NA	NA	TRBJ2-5	TGTGCCTGGGCCGGAGGGGGGATGGAGACCCAGTACTTC	CAWAGGGMETQYF
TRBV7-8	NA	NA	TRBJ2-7	TGTGCCAGCAGCTTAGTAACAGCCTACGAGCAGTACTTC	CASSLVTAYEQYF
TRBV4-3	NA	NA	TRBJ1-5	TGCGCCAGCAGCCAAGTTCCGGGCCTTAATCAGCCCCAGCATTTT	CASSQVPGLNQPQHF
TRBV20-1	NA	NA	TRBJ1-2	TGCAGTGCTAGCTTGGGGGATGGCTACACCTTC	CSASLGDGYTF
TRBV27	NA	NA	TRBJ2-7	TGTGCCAGCAGTTTGGGCTTCGCGGGGCAACGGTCCTACGAGCAGTACTTC	CASSLGFAGQRSYEQYF
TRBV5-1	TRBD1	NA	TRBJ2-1	TGCGCCAGCAGCTTGGTGGGACAGGGAGGCCATGAGCAGTTCTTC	CASSLVGQGGHEQFF
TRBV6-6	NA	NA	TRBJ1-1	TGTGCCAGCAGTTACTCGCTGAGGGACACTGAAGCTTTCTTT	CASSYSLRDTEAFF
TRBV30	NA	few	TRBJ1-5	TGTGCCTGGTCCCAGGCGGATCAGCCCCAGCATTTT	CAWSQADQPQHF
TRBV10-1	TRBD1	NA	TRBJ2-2	TGCGCCAGCAGTCGACAGGGAAACACCGGGGAGCTGTTTTTT	CASSRQGNTGELFF
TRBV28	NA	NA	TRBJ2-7	TGTGCCAGCACCAGGAGGAACTCCTACGAGCAGTACTTC	CASTRRNSYEQYF
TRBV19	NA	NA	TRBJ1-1	TGTGCCAGTAGTATAGGAGGCCTGGAAGCTTTCTTT	CASSIGGLEAFF
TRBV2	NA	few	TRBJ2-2	TGTGCCAGCTATAATAAGGAGCTGTTTTTT	CASYNKELFF
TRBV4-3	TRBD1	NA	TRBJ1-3	TGCGCCAGCAGCCAAGATAGCGCCGGACAGGGGGCTAGAAACACCATATATTTT	CASSQDSAGQGARNTIYF
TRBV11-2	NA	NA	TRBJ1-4	TGTGCCAGCAGCGTTACGGGCAGGGTTGCAACTAATGAAAAACTGTTTTTT	CASSVTGRVATNEKLFF
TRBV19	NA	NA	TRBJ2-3	TGTGCCAGTAGTATTTCAGGACAGACCTCGCTACTGGATACGCAGTATTTT	CASSISGQTSLLDTQYF
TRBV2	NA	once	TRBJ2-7	TGTGCCAGCAGTGCGCTTAGTTGGAACGAGCAGTACTTC	CASSALSWNEQYF
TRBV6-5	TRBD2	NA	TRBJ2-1	TGTGCCAGCAGTTACTCCCTAGCGGGATACAATGAGCAGTTCTTC	CASSYSLAGYNEQFF
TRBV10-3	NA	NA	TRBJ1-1	TGTGCCATCAGTGACCAGATGAACACTGAAGCTTTCTTT	CAISDQMNTEAFF
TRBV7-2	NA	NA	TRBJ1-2	TGTGCCAGCAGCTTCACTCGACAGCCGCTAGGCTATGGCTACACCTTC	CASSFTRQPLGYGYTF
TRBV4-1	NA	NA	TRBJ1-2	TGCGCCAGCAGCCAAGTTGGGGGGGGCCTTTTGGCTGGCTACACCTTC	CASSQVGGGLLAGYTF
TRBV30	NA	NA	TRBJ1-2	TGTGCCTGGGGAGAACTGAGCCTCTATGGCTACACCTTC	CAWGELSLYGYTF
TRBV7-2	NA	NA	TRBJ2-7	TGTGCCAGCACCCTGGGGGGCGGTGGATACTACGAGCAGTACTTC	CASTLGGGGYYEQYF
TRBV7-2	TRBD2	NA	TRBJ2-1	TGTGCCAGCAGCTTAGAACTAGCGGGAGTTAGGAAGTTCTTC	CASSLELAGVRKFF